These T cell receptor beta chains were read from a single sample in a study of T cell repertoires in ileal Crohn's disease. The repertoire was sequenced with immunoSEQ multiplex PCR; TCRdb's copy has only in-frame clones and lacks some. The repertoire holds 9,500 to 15,000 clones, with roughly 79% as singletons. The sample taken for sequencing was ileal tissue. All receptors derive from an adult with Crohn's disease. The CDR3 runs from the conserved cysteine through the conserved F or W. Fields, in order: V gene, D gene, J gene, clone size, CDR3 protein, CDR3 DNA. D genes are given only for firm matches. A clone size is listed for some rows: how often the clone was seen (once, few, many), or a class if it is expanded.

V gene: TRBV25-1
D gene: NA
J gene: TRBJ2-1
clone size: once
CDR3 protein: CASSGGQGIRYNEQFF
CDR3 DNA: TGTGCCAGCAGTGGGGGGCAGGGTATTCGGTACAATGAGCAGTTCTTC

V gene: TRBV7-2
D gene: NA
J gene: TRBJ1-5
clone size: NA
CDR3 protein: CASSLAWQGHQPQHF
CDR3 DNA: TGTGCCAGCAGCTTAGCTTGGCAGGGCCATCAGCCCCAGCATTTT

V gene: TRBV2
D gene: NA
J gene: TRBJ2-1
clone size: NA
CDR3 protein: CAGSKRYAARDNEQFF
CDR3 DNA: TGTGCCGGAAGCAAGAGGTACGCGGCTCGGGACAATGAGCAGTTCTTC

V gene: TRBV6-6
D gene: TRBD1
J gene: TRBJ1-2
clone size: NA
CDR3 protein: CASSYDVGGRGPGYTF
CDR3 DNA: TGTGCCAGCAGTTACGATGTAGGTGGAAGGGGGCCTGGCTACACCTTC

V gene: TRBV7-6
D gene: NA
J gene: TRBJ2-1
clone size: few
CDR3 protein: CASSPIAFVPNEQFF
CDR3 DNA: TGTGCCAGCAGCCCCATAGCGTTCGTCCCTAATGAGCAGTTCTTC

V gene: TRBV10-3
D gene: TRBD2
J gene: TRBJ2-1
clone size: NA
CDR3 protein: CAISESLAGGPHEQFF
CDR3 DNA: TGTGCCATCAGTGAGTCGCTAGCGGGAGGGCCCCATGAGCAGTTCTTC

V gene: TRBV29-1
D gene: TRBD2
J gene: TRBJ2-1
clone size: once
CDR3 protein: CPTKLAGGHPSYNGQFF
CDR3 DNA: TGCCCTACCAAACTAGCGGGGGGTCACCCCTCCTACAATGGGCAGTTCTTC

V gene: TRBV10-3
D gene: NA
J gene: TRBJ1-1
clone size: once
CDR3 protein: CAISESGRRDTEAFF
CDR3 DNA: TGTGCCATCAGTGAGTCGGGCAGGCGGGACACTGAAGCTTTCTTT

V gene: TRBV27
D gene: TRBD2
J gene: TRBJ2-1
clone size: NA
CDR3 protein: CASSLYSGSNYEQFF
CDR3 DNA: TGTGCCAGCAGTTTATATAGCGGGAGTAATTATGAGCAGTTCTTC

V gene: TRBV27
D gene: NA
J gene: TRBJ2-5
clone size: NA
CDR3 protein: CASSLGVAFQETQYF
CDR3 DNA: TGTGCCAGCAGCCTGGGCGTTGCCTTTCAAGAGACCCAGTACTTC

V gene: TRBV19
D gene: NA
J gene: TRBJ1-5
clone size: NA
CDR3 protein: CASSVDSSNQPQHF
CDR3 DNA: TGTGCCAGTAGTGTCGACAGTAGCAATCAGCCCCAGCATTTT

V gene: TRBV6-6
D gene: TRBD1
J gene: TRBJ1-6
clone size: NA
CDR3 protein: CASSRTGGALPLHF
CDR3 DNA: TGTGCCAGCAGTCGGACAGGGGGCGCCTTGCCCCTCCACTTT

V gene: TRBV5-6
D gene: NA
J gene: TRBJ1-5
clone size: NA
CDR3 protein: CASSQRGGPRQPQHF
CDR3 DNA: TGTGCCAGCAGCCAAAGAGGGGGACCCAGGCAGCCCCAGCATTTT

V gene: TRBV6-1
D gene: NA
J gene: TRBJ1-4
clone size: once
CDR3 protein: CATRTSATNEKLFF
CDR3 DNA: TGTGCCACCCGGACATCCGCAACTAATGAAAAACTGTTTTTT

V gene: TRBV10-3
D gene: TRBD1
J gene: TRBJ1-4
clone size: NA
CDR3 protein: CAISESNQAVWDRGNEKLFF
CDR3 DNA: TGTGCCATCAGTGAGTCGAATCAGGCGGTCTGGGACAGAGGTAATGAAAAACTGTTTTTT

V gene: TRBV11-2
D gene: NA
J gene: TRBJ2-1
clone size: once
CDR3 protein: CASSFGTSYNEQFF
CDR3 DNA: TGTGCCAGCAGCTTCGGTACCTCTTACAATGAGCAGTTCTTC

V gene: TRBV2
D gene: NA
J gene: TRBJ1-2
clone size: NA
CDR3 protein: CASSSIGRDPDLGYGYTF
CDR3 DNA: TGTGCCAGCAGTAGTATCGGCAGGGATCCAGACTTAGGCTATGGCTACACCTTC

V gene: TRBV15
D gene: TRBD1
J gene: TRBJ1-1
clone size: NA
CDR3 protein: CATSREKGANTEAFF
CDR3 DNA: TGTGCCACCAGCAGAGAAAAGGGGGCGAACACTGAAGCTTTCTTT

V gene: TRBV5-1
D gene: NA
J gene: TRBJ2-2
clone size: NA
CDR3 protein: CASRSALGPGELFF
CDR3 DNA: TGCGCCAGCAGGAGTGCGCTGGGGCCCGGGGAGCTGTTTTTT

V gene: TRBV5-5
D gene: TRBD1
J gene: TRBJ1-6
clone size: NA
CDR3 protein: CASSPLTGTDSPLHF
CDR3 DNA: TGTGCCAGCAGCCCCCTGACAGGGACAGACTCACCCCTCCACTTT

V gene: TRBV5-1
D gene: TRBD2
J gene: TRBJ2-2
clone size: once
CDR3 protein: CASSLAGGLGGELFF
CDR3 DNA: TGCGCCAGCAGTTTAGCGGGAGGACTTGGCGGGGAGCTGTTTTTT

V gene: TRBV6-5
D gene: TRBD1
J gene: TRBJ1-2
clone size: NA
CDR3 protein: CASRDTGVYGYTF
CDR3 DNA: TGTGCCAGCAGGGACACAGGGGTATATGGCTACACCTTC

V gene: TRBV9
D gene: TRBD1
J gene: TRBJ1-4
clone size: few
CDR3 protein: CASSASGTGSEKLFF
CDR3 DNA: TGTGCCAGCAGCGCATCCGGGACAGGAAGCGAAAAACTGTTTTTT

V gene: TRBV7-2
D gene: NA
J gene: TRBJ1-4
clone size: once
CDR3 protein: CASSLTGSTNEKLFF
CDR3 DNA: TGTGCCAGCAGCTTAACAGGGTCAACTAATGAAAAACTGTTTTTT

V gene: TRBV19
D gene: NA
J gene: TRBJ1-2
clone size: NA
CDR3 protein: CASNTPPVDGYTF
CDR3 DNA: TGTGCCAGTAACACACCTCCAGTTGATGGCTACACCTTC

V gene: TRBV28
D gene: TRBD1
J gene: TRBJ2-3
clone size: NA
CDR3 protein: CASSPLGTGANTDTQYF
CDR3 DNA: TGTGCCAGCAGTCCCCTCGGGACAGGGGCCAACACAGATACGCAGTATTTT

V gene: TRBV7-6
D gene: NA
J gene: TRBJ2-2
clone size: once
CDR3 protein: CASSPSEGPYGELFF
CDR3 DNA: TGTGCCAGCAGCCCATCGGAGGGCCCCTACGGGGAGCTGTTTTTT

V gene: TRBV29-1
D gene: TRBD2
J gene: TRBJ2-7
clone size: NA
CDR3 protein: CSVELSGRYEQYF
CDR3 DNA: TGCAGCGTTGAGCTTAGCGGGAGATACGAGCAGTACTTC

V gene: TRBV2
D gene: NA
J gene: TRBJ2-2
clone size: medium-sized
CDR3 protein: CASSGAPGKTGELFF
CDR3 DNA: TGTGCCAGCAGTGGTGCGCCGGGAAAGACCGGGGAGCTGTTTTTT

V gene: TRBV7-8
D gene: TRBD2
J gene: TRBJ2-5
clone size: NA
CDR3 protein: CASSGGLAERIQETQYF
CDR3 DNA: TGTGCCAGCAGCGGGGGACTAGCGGAAAGGATCCAAGAGACCCAGTACTTC

V gene: TRBV5-4
D gene: NA
J gene: TRBJ1-1
clone size: NA
CDR3 protein: CASSLGAVNTEAFF
CDR3 DNA: TGTGCCAGCAGCTTGGGGGCTGTAAACACTGAAGCTTTCTTT

V gene: TRBV5-4
D gene: TRBD2
J gene: TRBJ2-7
clone size: once
CDR3 protein: CASSGTSGYEQYF
CDR3 DNA: TGTGCCAGCAGCGGGACTAGCGGTTACGAGCAGTACTTC

V gene: TRBV6-5
D gene: TRBD1
J gene: TRBJ1-6
clone size: NA
CDR3 protein: CASSQGDASPLHF
CDR3 DNA: TGTGCCAGCAGTCAGGGGGACGCCAGTCCCCTCCACTTT

V gene: TRBV6-5
D gene: TRBD1
J gene: TRBJ2-5
clone size: NA
CDR3 protein: CASTRGYQETQYF
CDR3 DNA: TGTGCCAGCACCAGGGGGTACCAAGAGACCCAGTACTTC

V gene: TRBV18
D gene: NA
J gene: TRBJ2-1
clone size: NA
CDR3 protein: CASSPPEVNEQFF
CDR3 DNA: TGTGCCAGCTCACCACCGGAGGTGAATGAGCAGTTCTTC

V gene: TRBV29-1
D gene: NA
J gene: TRBJ1-1
clone size: NA
CDR3 protein: CSVEDGRQSGAFF
CDR3 DNA: TGCAGCGTTGAAGATGGAAGACAGTCAGGAGCTTTCTTT

V gene: TRBV29-1
D gene: TRBD1
J gene: TRBJ1-2
clone size: NA
CDR3 protein: CSVRTGTNYGYTF
CDR3 DNA: TGCAGCGTCCGGACAGGGACAAACTATGGCTACACCTTC

V gene: TRBV29-1
D gene: TRBD2
J gene: TRBJ2-3
clone size: NA
CDR3 protein: CSGELAGGRTQYF
CDR3 DNA: TGCAGTGGCGAGCTAGCGGGAGGACGCACGCAGTATTTT

V gene: TRBV9
D gene: NA
J gene: TRBJ1-2
clone size: NA
CDR3 protein: CASSTPDRNYGYTF
CDR3 DNA: TGTGCCAGCAGCACCCCAGACAGAAACTATGGCTACACCTTC

V gene: TRBV5-1
D gene: NA
J gene: TRBJ1-2
clone size: NA
CDR3 protein: CASSGTGNYGYTF
CDR3 DNA: TGCGCCAGCAGCGGAACAGGAAACTATGGCTACACCTTC

V gene: TRBV6-6
D gene: NA
J gene: TRBJ2-5
clone size: NA
CDR3 protein: CASSEPPSETQYF
CDR3 DNA: TGTGCCAGCAGTGAGCCCCCCTCAGAGACCCAGTACTTC

V gene: TRBV5-1
D gene: NA
J gene: TRBJ2-7
clone size: NA
CDR3 protein: CASSLVGLSYEQYF
CDR3 DNA: TGCGCCAGCAGCTTGGTTGGCCTCTCCTACGAGCAGTACTTC

V gene: TRBV7-2
D gene: TRBD1
J gene: TRBJ1-4
clone size: NA
CDR3 protein: CASSLAWPGGASGEKLFF
CDR3 DNA: TGTGCCAGCAGCTTAGCCTGGCCAGGGGGCGCCTCTGGTGAAAAACTGTTTTTT

V gene: TRBV30
D gene: NA
J gene: TRBJ1-2
clone size: NA
CDR3 protein: CAWSLGGREVYTF
CDR3 DNA: TGTGCCTGGAGTTTGGGGGGGAGGGAGGTCTACACCTTC

V gene: TRBV7-9
D gene: TRBD2
J gene: TRBJ2-2
clone size: NA
CDR3 protein: CASSFGLAGVTGELFF
CDR3 DNA: TGTGCCAGCAGCTTCGGACTAGCGGGAGTCACCGGGGAGCTGTTTTTT

V gene: TRBV11-3
D gene: NA
J gene: TRBJ2-7
clone size: NA
CDR3 protein: CASSLDMAGGNEQYF
CDR3 DNA: TGTGCCAGCAGCTTAGATATGGCAGGGGGGAACGAGCAGTACTTC

V gene: TRBV5-1
D gene: NA
J gene: TRBJ2-6
clone size: NA
CDR3 protein: CASSLASGLGGANVLTF
CDR3 DNA: TGCGCCAGCAGCTTGGCTTCAGGTCTTGGTGGGGCCAACGTCCTGACTTTC

V gene: TRBV25-1
D gene: TRBD2
J gene: TRBJ2-1
clone size: NA
CDR3 protein: CASSETSRSYNEQFF
CDR3 DNA: TGTGCCAGCAGTGAGACTAGCAGGAGCTACAATGAGCAGTTCTTC

V gene: TRBV7-9
D gene: NA
J gene: TRBJ1-4
clone size: NA
CDR3 protein: CASSQDPGQSNEKLFF
CDR3 DNA: TGTGCCAGCAGCCAGGACCCTGGACAGTCTAATGAAAAACTGTTTTTT

V gene: TRBV27
D gene: TRBD2
J gene: TRBJ2-2
clone size: NA
CDR3 protein: CASSLYLAGGPSTGELFF
CDR3 DNA: TGTGCCAGCAGTTTATATCTAGCGGGAGGGCCCTCGACCGGGGAGCTGTTTTTT

V gene: TRBV2
D gene: TRBD2
J gene: TRBJ2-7
clone size: NA
CDR3 protein: CASSAQSSGTSGRYEQYF
CDR3 DNA: TGTGCCAGCAGTGCCCAATCCTCCGGGACTAGCGGTAGATACGAGCAGTACTTC

V gene: TRBV6-6
D gene: NA
J gene: TRBJ1-5
clone size: NA
CDR3 protein: CASSLPTTGNQPQHF
CDR3 DNA: TGTGCCAGCAGTCTCCCCACGACAGGCAATCAGCCCCAGCATTTT

V gene: TRBV11-2
D gene: TRBD2
J gene: TRBJ2-1
clone size: few
CDR3 protein: CASSLHVSGRDEQFF
CDR3 DNA: TGTGCCAGCAGCTTACATGTTAGCGGGAGGGATGAGCAGTTCTTC

V gene: TRBV7-9
D gene: TRBD2
J gene: TRBJ2-7
clone size: NA
CDR3 protein: CASSDLAGAGYEQYF
CDR3 DNA: TGTGCCAGCAGCGACCTAGCGGGGGCTGGCTACGAGCAGTACTTC

V gene: TRBV11-3
D gene: NA
J gene: TRBJ1-1
clone size: NA
CDR3 protein: CASSSGVEAFF
CDR3 DNA: TGTGCCAGCAGTTCAGGGGTTGAAGCTTTCTTT

V gene: TRBV7-6
D gene: NA
J gene: TRBJ2-2
clone size: once
CDR3 protein: CASNSATGELFF
CDR3 DNA: TGTGCCAGCAACAGTGCCACCGGGGAGCTGTTTTTT